The clone carrying this T cell receptor beta chain occurred once. What it binds is unknown. Primers for the PCR totalled 60 Vbeta and 13 Jbeta. Produced via immunoSEQ multiplex PCR; TCRdb's table is partial and in-frame only. The sample includes 110,000 to 150,000 clones, over 70% of them seen just once. The entry originates in a study of cytomegalovirus exposure and HLA in healthy donors. Whole-study results and caveats: Productive rates of about 90% or about 30% were seen for most TCR beta V segments in an earlier analysis. A list of 150 or so TCR beta chains associated with cytomegalovirus was given.

The V end was cut by 4 bases, the J end by 4 bases, with 7 bases between. CDR1 and CDR2 from the germline V gene are SGHVS and FQNEAQ. The length of the CDR3 is 12 residues. The chain joins TRBV7-8 to TRBJ1-2; D is uncertain. Sample: PBMCs. This sequence originates from a man aged 35 to 55 in good health and CMV-seronegative. CDR3 sequence reads: CASSSGIYGYTF. DNA of the CDR3: TGTGCCAGCAGCTCGGGTATCTATGGCTACACCTTC.